These T cell receptor beta chains were read from a single sample in a study of radiation and T cells in renal cell carcinoma. Assay: immunoSEQ multiplex PCR; the TCRdb copy retains only in-frame clones and omits some. The repertoire includes 150,000 or so clones, 88% of them detected once, and 4.1% sits in the top ten. The starting material was blood, obtained from a patient whose treatment included radiotherapy and nephrectomy. These receptors were collected from a woman between 70 and 85 years old with renal cell carcinoma. Each CDR3 is given with its conserved first and last residue. A D gene is named only where the DNA matches it firmly. Size tells how often a clone was seen (once, few, many) or the class of an expanded clone, and some rows leave it out.

clone_size: .; d_call: .; v_call: TRBV27; j_call: TRBJ1-1; cdr3_aa: CASSGQMNAEAFF; cdr3_nt: TGTGCCAGCAGTGGACAGATGAACGCTGAAGCTTTCTTT
clone_size: .; d_call: .; v_call: TRBV6-5; j_call: TRBJ2-2; cdr3_aa: CASYRPGELFF; cdr3_nt: TGTGCCAGCTACAGGCCCGGGGAGCTGTTTTTT
clone_size: .; d_call: .; v_call: TRBV7-7; j_call: TRBJ1-4; cdr3_aa: CASSSQNTENEKLFF; cdr3_nt: TGTGCTAGCAGCTCACAAAATACGGAAAATGAAAAACTGTTTTTT
clone_size: .; d_call: TRBD2; v_call: TRBV4-1; j_call: TRBJ2-3; cdr3_aa: CASSQERAGGADTQYF; cdr3_nt: TGCGCCAGCAGCCAAGAAAGGGCGGGGGGGGCAGATACGCAGTATTTT
clone_size: few; d_call: TRBD1; v_call: TRBV7-2; j_call: TRBJ1-2; cdr3_aa: CASTKDRLNYGYTF; cdr3_nt: TGTGCCAGCACCAAGGACAGGCTTAACTATGGCTACACCTTC
clone_size: .; d_call: .; v_call: TRBV21-1; j_call: TRBJ1-3; cdr3_aa: CASRKGATRNTIYF; cdr3_nt: TGTGCCAGCAGAAAAGGGGCCACCCGAAACACCATATATTTT
clone_size: .; d_call: TRBD1; v_call: TRBV18; j_call: TRBJ1-4; cdr3_aa: CASSTGGQATNEKLFF; cdr3_nt: TGTGCCAGCTCGACGGGGGGACAGGCGACTAATGAAAAACTGTTTTTT
clone_size: .; d_call: .; v_call: TRBV19; j_call: TRBJ1-1; cdr3_aa: CASSILLDTEAFF; cdr3_nt: TGTGCCAGTAGTATACTGCTTGACACTGAAGCTTTCTTT
clone_size: .; d_call: .; v_call: TRBV4-1; j_call: TRBJ1-2; cdr3_aa: CASSQSGVYGYTF; cdr3_nt: TGCGCCAGCAGCCAATCAGGAGTCTATGGCTACACCTTC
clone_size: .; d_call: TRBD1; v_call: TRBV5-6; j_call: TRBJ2-7; cdr3_aa: CASSRGQGHEQYF; cdr3_nt: TGTGCCAGCAGCCGGGGACAGGGCCACGAGCAGTACTTC
clone_size: .; d_call: .; v_call: TRBV5-1; j_call: TRBJ1-4; cdr3_aa: CASSLDIGWEKLFF; cdr3_nt: TGCGCCAGCAGCTTGGATATTGGGTGGGAAAAACTGTTTTTT
clone_size: .; d_call: TRBD2; v_call: TRBV5-1; j_call: TRBJ2-1; cdr3_aa: CASSSRGSGGYNEQFF; cdr3_nt: TGCGCCAGCAGCTCCAGGGGTAGCGGGGGCTACAATGAGCAGTTCTTC
clone_size: few; d_call: .; v_call: TRBV6-6; j_call: TRBJ1-3; cdr3_aa: CASSSRGTGNTIYF; cdr3_nt: TGTGCCAGCAGTTCCCGAGGGACAGGAAACACCATATATTTT
clone_size: .; d_call: TRBD2; v_call: TRBV4-2; j_call: TRBJ2-3; cdr3_aa: CASSRGTSGGTSTDTQYF; cdr3_nt: TGTGCCAGCAGCCGCGGGACTAGCGGGGGAACTAGCACAGATACGCAGTATTTT
clone_size: once; d_call: .; v_call: TRBV30; j_call: TRBJ1-4; cdr3_aa: CAWSAKQGEVEKLFF; cdr3_nt: TGTGCCTGGAGTGCCAAGCAGGGCGAAGTAGAAAAACTGTTTTTT
clone_size: .; d_call: .; v_call: TRBV6-1; j_call: TRBJ1-5; cdr3_aa: CASSEVLRATQPQHF; cdr3_nt: .
clone_size: .; d_call: TRBD2; v_call: TRBV7-6; j_call: TRBJ2-1; cdr3_aa: CASSWRNSGGANNEQFF; cdr3_nt: TGTGCCAGCAGCTGGCGGAATAGCGGGGGGGCCAACAATGAGCAGTTCTTC
clone_size: .; d_call: TRBD2; v_call: TRBV6-5; j_call: TRBJ2-1; cdr3_aa: CASRKLAGGQVEQFF; cdr3_nt: TGTGCCAGCAGAAAACTAGCGGGGGGGCAGGTTGAGCAGTTCTTC
clone_size: once; d_call: .; v_call: TRBV30; j_call: TRBJ2-7; cdr3_aa: CAWSVTNSYEQYF; cdr3_nt: TGTGCCTGGAGTGTGACAAATTCCTACGAGCAGTACTTC
clone_size: .; d_call: .; v_call: TRBV9; j_call: TRBJ1-4; cdr3_aa: CASSHPRGGVDEKLFF; cdr3_nt: TGTGCCAGCAGTCACCCCCGGGGGGGGGTGGATGAAAAACTGTTTTTT
clone_size: .; d_call: .; v_call: TRBV10-3; j_call: TRBJ1-2; cdr3_aa: CAISDPGQPNYGYTF; cdr3_nt: TGTGCCATCAGTGATCCCGGACAGCCTAACTATGGCTACACCTTC
clone_size: .; d_call: .; v_call: TRBV14; j_call: TRBJ1-2; cdr3_aa: CASSQDRNLNYGYTF; cdr3_nt: TGTGCCAGCAGCCAAGACAGAAACCTCAACTATGGCTACACCTTC
clone_size: .; d_call: TRBD1; v_call: TRBV19; j_call: TRBJ2-1; cdr3_aa: CASSIPGTAYNEQFF; cdr3_nt: TGTGCCAGTAGTATACCAGGGACAGCCTACAATGAGCAGTTCTTC
clone_size: .; d_call: .; v_call: TRBV5-1; j_call: TRBJ2-3; cdr3_aa: CASSDSSTDTQYF; cdr3_nt: TGCGCCAGCAGTGACAGCTCCACAGATACGCAGTATTTT
clone_size: .; d_call: .; v_call: TRBV7-2; j_call: TRBJ2-2; cdr3_aa: CASSTTQGNTGELFF; cdr3_nt: TGTGCCAGCAGCACTACTCAAGGGAACACCGGGGAGCTGTTTTTT
clone_size: once; d_call: .; v_call: TRBV27; j_call: TRBJ2-1; cdr3_aa: CASSFGGPYNEQFF; cdr3_nt: TGTGCCAGCAGTTTTGGGGGGCCCTACAATGAGCAGTTCTTC
clone_size: .; d_call: .; v_call: TRBV19; j_call: TRBJ1-1; cdr3_aa: CASSTLGGLNTEAFF; cdr3_nt: TGTGCCAGTAGCACCCTGGGCGGATTGAACACTGAAGCTTTCTTT
clone_size: once; d_call: .; v_call: TRBV10-3; j_call: TRBJ2-2; cdr3_aa: CAIPKGIGGRSNTGELFF; cdr3_nt: TGTGCCATCCCAAAAGGGATCGGGGGGCGATCGAACACCGGGGAGCTGTTTTTT
clone_size: .; d_call: .; v_call: TRBV14; j_call: TRBJ2-7; cdr3_aa: CASSQDWASYEQYF; cdr3_nt: TGTGCCAGCAGCCAAGACTGGGCATCCTACGAGCAGTACTTC
clone_size: .; d_call: .; v_call: TRBV30; j_call: TRBJ2-7; cdr3_aa: CAWSAGTGEPYEQYF; cdr3_nt: TGTGCCTGGAGTGCGGGAACAGGAGAGCCCTACGAGCAGTACTTC
clone_size: .; d_call: .; v_call: TRBV28; j_call: TRBJ2-7; cdr3_aa: CASTRQSSYEQYF; cdr3_nt: TGTGCCAGCACCCGACAGTCCTCCTACGAGCAGTACTTC
clone_size: .; d_call: .; v_call: TRBV5-1; j_call: TRBJ2-1; cdr3_aa: CASSLGLALGNEQFF; cdr3_nt: TGCGCCAGCAGCTTGGGGCTAGCGCTGGGCAATGAGCAGTTCTTC
clone_size: .; d_call: .; v_call: TRBV10-3; j_call: TRBJ1-2; cdr3_aa: CAISKDNYGYTF; cdr3_nt: TGTGCCATCAGTAAGGATAACTATGGCTACACCTTC